This TCR beta chain was obtained from a study of T cells in Graves' hyperthyroidism and ophthalmopathy. General study findings and limits: Median prediction lead before ophthalmopathy onset was 6 to 8 months with the model.

RNA transcripts provided the source from which TCR beta CDR3 regions were amplified. In the first-round RT-PCR of the TCR CDR3, the HTBI primer set was used. TCRdb re-called the multiplex PCR reads through MiXCR, storing one row per CDR3 protein. This sample has around 300,000 distinct CDR3 sequences; roughly 13% occur once, and the top ten carry approximately 23%. CDR1 is LNHNV and CDR2 is YYDKDF in the germline V gene (reference sequence). Deletions cut 2 bases from V and 4 bases from J, with 11 bases between. The CDR3 is 15 amino acids. A note on this clonotype: Its matching antigen is unknown.

Exclusion of a patient resulted from uncontrolled infection, other autoimmune disease, pregnancy or lactation. This sequence originates from a woman aged 25-40 years with Graves' hyperthyroidism. The specimen was blood. This chain connects TRBV15 to TRBJ1-4, with no clear D. The CDR3 loop reads CATSRTLGRNEKLFF. CDR3 sequence (DNA): TGTGCCACCAGCAGAACTTTGGGTCGTAATGAAAAACTGTTTTTT.